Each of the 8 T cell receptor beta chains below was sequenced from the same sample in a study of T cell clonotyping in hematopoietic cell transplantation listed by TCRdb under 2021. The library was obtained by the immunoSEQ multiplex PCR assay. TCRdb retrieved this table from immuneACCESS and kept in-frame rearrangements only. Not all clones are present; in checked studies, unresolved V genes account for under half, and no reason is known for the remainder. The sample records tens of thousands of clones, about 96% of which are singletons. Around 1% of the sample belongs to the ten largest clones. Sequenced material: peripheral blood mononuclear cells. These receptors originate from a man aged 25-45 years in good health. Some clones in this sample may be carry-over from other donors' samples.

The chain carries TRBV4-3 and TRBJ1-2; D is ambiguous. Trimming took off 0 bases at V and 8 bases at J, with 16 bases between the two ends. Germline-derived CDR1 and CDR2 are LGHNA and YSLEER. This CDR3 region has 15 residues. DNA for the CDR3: TGCGCCAGCAGCCAAGATGCGGGCGGGATTCCGGGCTACACCTTC. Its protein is CASSQDAGGIPGYTF.

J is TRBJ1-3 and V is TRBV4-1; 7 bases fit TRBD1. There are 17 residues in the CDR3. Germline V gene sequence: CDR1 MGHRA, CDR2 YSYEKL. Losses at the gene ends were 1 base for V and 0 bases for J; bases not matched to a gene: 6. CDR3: CASSQVQGGYSGNTIYF. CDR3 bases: TGCGCCAGCAGCCAAGTCCAGGGGGGCTACTCTGGAAACACCATATATTTT.

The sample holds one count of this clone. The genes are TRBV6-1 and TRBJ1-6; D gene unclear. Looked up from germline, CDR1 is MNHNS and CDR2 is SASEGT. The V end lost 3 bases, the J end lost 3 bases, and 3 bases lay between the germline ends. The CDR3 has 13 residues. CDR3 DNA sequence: TGTGCCAGCAGTGAGGTCTATAATTCACCCCTCCACTTT. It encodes CASSEVYNSPLHF.

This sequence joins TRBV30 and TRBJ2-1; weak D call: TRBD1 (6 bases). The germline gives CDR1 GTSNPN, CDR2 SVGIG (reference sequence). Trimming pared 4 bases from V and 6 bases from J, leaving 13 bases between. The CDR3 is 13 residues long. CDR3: CAWKRDNPNEQFF. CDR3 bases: TGTGCCTGGAAGAGGGACAACCCCAATGAGCAGTTCTTC.

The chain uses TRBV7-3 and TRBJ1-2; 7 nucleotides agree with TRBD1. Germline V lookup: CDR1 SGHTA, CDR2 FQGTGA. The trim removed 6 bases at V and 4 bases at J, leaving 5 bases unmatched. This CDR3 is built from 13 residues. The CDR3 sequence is CASSQGGGYGYTF. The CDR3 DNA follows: TGTGCCAGCAGTCAGGGGGGAGGCTATGGCTACACCTTC.

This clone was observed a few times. As DNA, the CDR3 is TGTGCTAGTGGCCGGGAAGCGGGTCAGCCCCAGCATTTT. This encodes CASGREAGQPQHF. The V gene is TRBV12-5, the J gene TRBJ1-5; D is ambiguous. Germline CDR1 and CDR2: LGHNT and FRNRAP. Trimming pared 6 bases from V and 6 bases from J, leaving 12 bases between. The CDR3 consists of 13 residues.

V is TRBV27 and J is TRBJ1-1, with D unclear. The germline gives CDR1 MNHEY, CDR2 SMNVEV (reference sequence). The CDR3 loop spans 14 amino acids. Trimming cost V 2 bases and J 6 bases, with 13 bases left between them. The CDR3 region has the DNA TGTGCCAGCAGTTTAAGGGATCAATCACCTGAAGCTTTCTTT. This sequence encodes CASSLRDQSPEAFF.

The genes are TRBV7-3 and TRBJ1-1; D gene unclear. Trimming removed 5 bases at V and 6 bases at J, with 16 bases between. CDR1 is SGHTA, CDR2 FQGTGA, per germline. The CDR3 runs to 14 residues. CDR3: CASSPEVGLAEAFF. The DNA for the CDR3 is TGTGCCAGCAGCCCCGAGGTGGGCTTGGCTGAAGCTTTCTTT.